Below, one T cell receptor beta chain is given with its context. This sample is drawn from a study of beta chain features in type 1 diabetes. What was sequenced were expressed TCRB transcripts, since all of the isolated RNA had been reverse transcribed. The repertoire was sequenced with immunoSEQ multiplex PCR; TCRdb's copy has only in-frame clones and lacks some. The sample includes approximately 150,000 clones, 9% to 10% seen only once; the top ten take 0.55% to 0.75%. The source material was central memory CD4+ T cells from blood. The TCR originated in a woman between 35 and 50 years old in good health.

This CDR3 is CASAQGAGRTYEQYF. The DNA for the CDR3 is TGTGCCAGCGCTCAGGGGGCCGGGCGTACCTACGAGCAGTACTTC. V is TRBV7-2 and J is TRBJ2-7; 8 bases fit TRBD1. The CDR3 has 15 residues. V gave up 8 bases and J gave up 2 bases; unmatched junction bases: 11. The germline gives CDR1 SGHTA, CDR2 FQGNSA.